Each of the 8 T cell receptor beta chains below was sequenced from the same sample in a study of blood T cell repertoires in COVID-19. Clones were sequenced by immunoSEQ multiplex PCR, and TCRdb holds only the in-frame ones, with some missing. Found here are around 150,000 clones, around 79% of them singletons; the top ten hold 9.5% to 12%. The material sequenced was PBMCs or T cells enriched from blood (not recorded which). The receptors were gathered from a man aged 45-65 years who had recovered from COVID-19.

This chain connects TRBV7-3 to TRBJ2-6; TRBD2 is a possible D gene (5 bases). Germline V gene sequence: CDR1 SGHTA, CDR2 FQGTGA. The CDR3 spans 16 residues. Trimming took off 0 bases at V and 2 bases at J, with 8 bases between the two ends. The CDR3 loop reads CASSLTPGTGANVLTF. The CDR3 coding sequence is TGTGCCAGCAGCTTAACCCCGGGAACTGGGGCCAACGTCCTGACTTTC.

The chain links TRBV19 to TRBJ1-5; 7 bases align to TRBD1. This CDR3 has 12 amino acids. V lost 10 bases and J lost 4; bases outside the gene matches: 4. Looked up from germline, CDR1 is LNHDA and CDR2 is SQIVND (reference sequence). The CDR3 sequence: CAMQGGNQPQHF. CDR3 bases: TGTGCCATGCAGGGGGGAAATCAGCCCCAGCATTTT.

The V call is TRBV7-9, the J call TRBJ2-3; D is undetermined. Germline V gene lookup returns CDR1 SEHNR and CDR2 FQNEAQ (reference sequence). Trimming left V 2 bases short and J 6 bases short, with 6 bases between. The CDR3 sequence is 12 residues long. The CDR3 DNA follows: TGTGCCAGCAGCTTAATTTCGGATACGCAGTATTTT. Translating it yields CASSLISDTQYF.

J is TRBJ2-3 and V is TRBV6-5, with 11 bases identical to TRBD2. In germline, CDR1 is MNHEY, CDR2 SVGAGI. This CDR3 is 14 amino acids long. V lost 11 bases and J lost 4; bases outside the gene matches: 8. CDR3 sequence reads: CAGSGTSGADTQYF. The CDR3 DNA sequence: TGTGCCGGGTCCGGGACTAGCGGCGCAGATACGCAGTATTTT.

The chain is built from TRBV9 and TRBJ2-6, with 7 bases aligning to TRBD2. CDR3 size: 18 residues. The germline gives CDR1 SGDLS, CDR2 YYNGEE. With 0 bases clipped from V and 0 bases from J, the junction kept 6 bases outside the gene matches. The CDR3 is CASSVVGGSPSGANVLTF. Here the CDR3 DNA reads TGTGCCAGCAGCGTAGTGGGGGGGAGCCCCTCTGGGGCCAACGTCCTGACTTTC.

This clone was detected once. The chain is built from TRBV5-6 and TRBJ2-1; possible D gene TRBD2, 5 bases. Germline-derived CDR1 and CDR2 are SGHDT and YYEEEE. This CDR3 contains 15 residues. The V end was cut by 3 bases, the J end by 8 bases, with 18 bases between. The CDR3 DNA sequence: TGTGCCAGCAGCTCGTGGGGTTCAGCGAGGGATGAGCAGTTCTTC. Encoded protein: CASSSWGSARDEQFF. Full variable domain (outside the CDR3, taken from reference TRBV5-6 and TRBJ2-1): DAGVTQSPTHLIKTRGQQVTLRCSPKSGHDTVSWYQQALGQGPQFIFQYYEEEERQRGNFPDRFSGHQFPNYSSELNVNALLLGDSALYLCASSSWGSARDEQFFGPGTRLTVL.

This chain uses TRBV9 with TRBJ2-1; 7 nucleotides line up with TRBD1. Germline CDR1 is SGDLS and CDR2 is YYNGEE. The CDR3 is 14 residues long. V gave up 0 bases and J gave up 6 bases; unmatched junction bases: 3. The CDR3: CASSVVGQANEQFF. The CDR3 DNA reads as TGTGCCAGCAGCGTAGTAGGACAGGCCAATGAGCAGTTCTTC.

The V and J genes are TRBV2 and TRBJ2-7, with D maybe TRBD1 (5 bases). V gave up 2 bases and J gave up 5 bases, with 16 bases separating them. Germline loops: CDR1 SNHLY, CDR2 FYNNEI. The CDR3 covers 15 residues. As DNA, the CDR3 is TGTGCCAGCAGTGAAAGACGCCAGGGAAACCACGAGCAGTACTTC. Translated, it gives CASSERRQGNHEQYF.